These 18 T cell receptor beta chains share one sample of origin, sequenced in a study of memory CD4+ T cells and cytomegalovirus serostatus. Single viable CD3+CD4+CD8-CD45RO+ cells were sorted as the memory CD4+ T cells. Profiling relied on immunoSEQ multiplex PCR, and the TCRdb table lists in-frame clones only, not all of them. The sample contains 50,000 or so clones, roughly four fifths of which appear only once. Source material: memory CD4+ T cells from blood. All receptors come from an adult in good health and CMV-seronegative.

The rearrangement uses TRBV6-6 and TRBJ2-3, with unresolved D. Trimming took 4 bases from V and 0 from J, leaving 14 bases between them. This CDR3 has 16 residues. Per germline, CDR1 MNHNY and CDR2 SVGAGI (reference sequence). CDR3 region: CASSSAVGSSTDTQYF. In nucleotides, the CDR3 is TGTGCCAGCAGTTCCGCAGTTGGGTCTAGCACAGATACGCAGTATTTT.

This chain joins TRBV19 and TRBJ1-2, with D maybe TRBD1 (6 bases). This CDR3 is 13 amino acids long. Germline V CDR1 and CDR2: LNHDA, SQIVND (reference sequence). Trimming shortened V by 9 bases and J by 1 base, and 12 bases separated the two germline ends. The CDR3 sequence: CASGTIINYGYTF. The CDR3 nucleotides are TGTGCCAGCGGGACAATAATTAACTATGGCTACACCTTC.

The chain carries TRBV2 and TRBJ2-5, with 8 bases aligning to TRBD2. The DNA matches TRBJ2-7 better at its end, which makes the J call doubtful. The germline gives CDR1 SNHLY, CDR2 FYNNEI. The CDR3 contains 15 residues. The CDR3 coding sequence is TGTGCCAGCAGTGAGGAGCGGGGGCAAGTCTACGAGCAGTACTTC. Protein sequence: CASSEERGQVYEQYF.

The genes are TRBV5-1 and TRBJ2-1, with TRBD1 identical over 7 bases. The CDR3 is made up of 14 amino acids. Trimming cost V 0 bases and J 5 bases; bases outside gene matches: 2. Germline V CDR1 and CDR2: SGHRS, YFSETQ. The CDR3 nucleotides are TGCGCCAGCAGCTTGGACAGGGGCAACAATGAGCAGTTCTTC. Its translation is CASSLDRGNNEQFF.

The sample holds a few counts of this clone. The chain carries TRBV19 and TRBJ2-1; D unclear. The CDR3 runs 14 residues. V was cut by 3 bases and J by 6 bases, with 12 bases left in between. Germline V gives CDR1 LNHDA, CDR2 SQIVND (reference sequence). CDR3 in DNA: TGTGCCAGTAGTATCTGGGGTAGCCGCAATGAGCAGTTCTTC. This codes for CASSIWGSRNEQFF.

This clone occurred a few times. This chain joins TRBV5-1 and TRBJ1-1, with D unresolved. Germline V lookup: CDR1 SGHRS, CDR2 YFSETQ. This CDR3 has 14 amino acids. With 0 bases removed from V and 6 bases from J, the gap between germline ends came to 12 bases. CDR3 loop: CASSLGGTLAEAFF. CDR3 nucleotide sequence: TGCGCCAGCAGCTTGGGAGGCACCTTAGCTGAAGCTTTCTTT.

This rearrangement joins TRBV19 to TRBJ1-5; a weak D match, TRBD1 (6 bases). CDR3 length: 13 residues. The V and J ends lost 3 bases and 5 bases respectively, with 8 bases between them. Germline assignment: CDR1 LNHDA and CDR2 SQIVND (reference sequence). In DNA, the CDR3 is TGTGCCAGTAGTATCAACAGGGATCAGCCCCAGCATTTT. Translating gives CASSINRDQPQHF.

Only a few counts were recorded for this clone. The chain is built from TRBV7-3 and TRBJ1-6; perhaps TRBD1 as D (6 bases). Germline V gene sequence: CDR1 SGHTA, CDR2 FQGTGA. CDR3 length equals 14 residues. The V gene lost 5 bases and the J gene lost 8 bases, with 13 bases spanning the gap. The CDR3 DNA sequence: TGTGCCAGCAGCCAAGGGGGAGATCATTCACCCCTCCACTTT. Translation: CASSQGGDHSPLHF.

This clone was seen just once. The chain carries TRBV6-1 and TRBJ2-2; 9 bases match TRBD1. V was clipped by 3 bases and J by 3 bases; unmatched bases: 2. CDR3 length: 15 amino acids. Germline CDR1 MNHNS, CDR2 SASEGT. The CDR3 DNA follows: TGTGCCAGCAGTGAGGGACAGGGATACACCGGGGAGCTGTTTTTT. Translating it yields CASSEGQGYTGELFF.

J is TRBJ2-7 and V is TRBV7-9; the D is unclear. V lost 0 bases to trimming and J lost 3 bases, with 9 bases between them. This CDR3 contains 14 residues. Germline V CDR1 and CDR2: SEHNR, FQNEAQ (reference sequence). The CDR3 here is CASSLAVASYEQYF. The CDR3 nucleotides read TGTGCCAGCAGCTTAGCGGTGGCGAGCTACGAGCAGTACTTC.

This chain connects TRBV5-3 to TRBJ2-7, with 9 bases lining up with TRBD2. TRBV5-3 is known as an ORF, though its function is uncertain. The J segment lost 7 bases and the V segment lost 2 bases, leaving 22 bases of the junction unmatched. There are 19 residues in the CDR3. The CDR3 is CARSFYDLSGSGGPPEQYF. CDR3 sequence (DNA): TGTGCCAGAAGCTTTTACGACTTAAGCGGTAGCGGGGGACCTCCAGAGCAGTACTTC.

CDR3 sequence: CASSQDQVSQQFF. CDR3 sequence (DNA): TGCGCCAGCAGCCAAGATCAAGTCTCCCAGCAGTTCTTC. The J gene is TRBJ2-1, the V gene TRBV4-3; unclear D gene. This CDR3 is 13 amino acids long. Germline CDR1 LGHNA, CDR2 YSLEER. Trimming pared 0 bases from V and 11 bases from J, leaving 11 bases between.

The V call is TRBV7-6, the J call TRBJ2-3; 8 bases are a match to TRBD2. Germline V gene data show CDR1 as SGHVS and CDR2 as FNYEAQ. V lost 5 bases, J lost 4 bases, and 5 bases stayed unmatched. This CDR3 comprises 14 residues. Here the CDR3 reads CASSLSGNADTQYF. Here the CDR3 DNA reads TGTGCCAGCAGCCTTAGCGGGAACGCAGATACGCAGTATTTT.

The J gene is TRBJ2-5, the V gene TRBV5-1, with D maybe TRBD2 (5 bases). Trimming removed 1 base at V and 2 bases at J, with 12 bases between. Per germline, CDR1 SGHRS and CDR2 YFSETQ. CDR3 length: 15 residues. The CDR3 nucleotides read TGCGCCAGCAGCTTGCGTGCTAGCAGGCAAGAGACCCAGTACTTC. It encodes CASSLRASRQETQYF.

V is TRBV5-4 and J is TRBJ1-2, with D perhaps TRBD1 (5 bases). The germline V gene has CDR1 SGHNT and CDR2 YYREEE (reference sequence). There are 14 residues in the CDR3. V was shortened by 4 bases and J by 0 bases, with 10 bases between the two germline ends. CDR3 coding DNA: TGTGCCAGCAGCCTCGGGGGTACTAACTATGGCTACACCTTC. Amino acids: CASSLGGTNYGYTF.

The chain joins TRBV7-2 to TRBJ1-1, with D tentatively TRBD1 (6 bases). The CDR3 contains 14 residues. Germline values: CDR1 SGHTA, CDR2 FQGNSA. Trimming stripped 3 bases from V and 0 bases from J, with 8 bases between. CDR3 loop: CASSLGHMNTEAFF. The CDR3 bases are TGTGCCAGCAGCTTGGGACATATGAACACTGAAGCTTTCTTT.

The chain is built from TRBV28 and TRBJ1-2; 9 nucleotides match TRBD1. This CDR3 is built from 14 residues. Per the germline V gene, CDR1 is MDHEN and CDR2 is SYDVKM. The V gene end was trimmed by 2 bases and the J gene end by 5 bases; junction bases not matched to a gene: 3. The CDR3 loop reads CASSLPGQGYGYTF. The CDR3 DNA follows: TGTGCCAGCAGTTTACCAGGACAGGGGTATGGCTACACCTTC.

The V and J genes are TRBV7-3 and TRBJ2-1; 8 bases match TRBD1. This CDR3 comprises 15 residues. The V gene end was trimmed by 4 bases and the J gene end by 5 bases; junction bases not matched to a gene: 7. The germline CDR1 and CDR2 sequences are SGHTA and FQGTGA. In nucleotides, the CDR3 is TGTGCCAGCAGCTATCGGACAGGGTCGAACAATGAGCAGTTCTTC. It yields the protein CASSYRTGSNNEQFF.